This section outlines one T cell receptor (beta chain) sequence together with its context. As yet, its antigen is unknown. Method: immunoSEQ multiplex PCR; TCRdb's copy keeps in-frame clones and lacks some. The sample has around 87,000 clones, just under 90% seen once; the top ten hold approximately 15%. Trimming removed 4 bases from V and 1 base from J, with 18 bases in between. Germline V gene sequence: CDR1 MNHEY, CDR2 SMNVEV (reference sequence). The CDR3 totals 17 residues. These data are taken from a study of siplizumab effects on memory and regulatory T cells. Study observations and caveats: Sequences below about 10^-5 frequency were poorly captured, and few alloreactive clones mapped to unstimulated subsets. Siplizumab produced a significant reduction in alloreactive sequences that were traceable to unstimulated CD4+ memory cells. The authors could not assign a naive or memory phenotype to roughly 75-97% of proliferating CD4+ or CD8+ clones.

Material for sequencing was CD4+ T cells sorted from blood. The source is a human donor in good health. The rearrangement links TRBV27 to TRBJ2-3, with D possibly matching TRBD1 (6 bases). CDR3 sequence (DNA): TGTGCCAGCAGTTCGCTCAGGGGAGCCGTTCGCACAGATACGCAGTATTTT. It codes for CASSSLRGAVRTDTQYF.